What follows are 26 T cell receptor beta chains derived from one specimen sequenced in a study of cytomegalovirus exposure and HLA in healthy donors. PCR involved 60 Vbeta and 13 Jbeta primers. Here immunoSEQ multiplex PCR was the method, and the copy in TCRdb shows in-frame clones only, minus some. The data hold some 150,000 clones, with around 79% observed a single time. Input material: PBMCs. These receptors all stem from a human donor in good health.

This clone appeared a few times. The chain uses TRBV6-5 and TRBJ1-1, with D perhaps TRBD1 (5 bases). This CDR3 contains 14 residues. The V gene lost 0 bases and the J gene lost 0 bases, with 5 bases spanning the gap. The germline V gene has CDR1 MNHEY and CDR2 SVGAGI. Here the CDR3 DNA reads TGTGCCAGCAGTTACTCCAGGGTGAACACTGAAGCTTTCTTT. This gives the protein CASSYSRVNTEAFF.

The V and J genes are TRBV20-1 and TRBJ2-1; D possibly corresponds to TRBD2 (5 bases). The CDR3 is 11 amino acids. Trimming pared 5 bases from V and 10 bases from J, leaving 12 bases between. Looked up from germline, CDR1 is DFQATT and CDR2 is SNEGSKA (reference sequence). In DNA, the CDR3 is TGCAGTGCTGAGAGGGTCGGGGAGCAGTTCTTC. Translating it yields CSAERVGEQFF.

The CDR3 loop is CASGTSKGVNTEAFF. The CDR3 DNA is TGCGCCAGTGGGACCTCAAAGGGGGTTAACACTGAAGCTTTCTTT. This rearrangement joins TRBV5-1 to TRBJ1-1; TRBD1 is a possible D gene (6 bases). This CDR3 region has 15 residues. Germline CDR1 is SGHRS and CDR2 is YFSETQ. Trimming pared 8 bases from V and 2 bases from J, leaving 19 bases between.

This rearrangement joins TRBV7-9 to TRBJ2-1, with 9 bases fitting TRBD1. Germline-derived CDR1 and CDR2 are SEHNR and FQNEAQ (reference sequence). V lost 5 bases to trimming and J lost 6 bases; unmatched junction nucleotides: 5. This CDR3 comprises 14 residues. The CDR3 coding sequence is TGTGCCAGCAGCCGACCGGACAGGGGCAATGAGCAGTTCTTC. This sequence encodes CASSRPDRGNEQFF.

The CDR3 bases are TGTGCCTGGAGTTATTGGCGGATTAATGAAAAACTGTTTTTT. Protein product: CAWSYWRINEKLFF. The chain has TRBV30 and TRBJ1-4; D unclear. Trimming took off 2 bases at V and 4 bases at J, with 11 bases between the two ends. This CDR3 has 14 residues. In germline, CDR1 is GTSNPN, CDR2 SVGIG (reference sequence).

This chain links TRBV28 with TRBJ2-7, with D possibly TRBD2 on 6 matching bases. The V end lost 9 bases, the J end lost 1 base, and 16 bases lay between the germline ends. CDR3 length: 14 residues. Germline-derived CDR1 and CDR2 are MDHEN and SYDVKM. The CDR3 DNA reads as TGTGCCAGTACGTCAGCTGGGGGGTCCTACGAGCAGTACTTC. It specifies CASTSAGGSYEQYF.

Concerning this clone: Other DNA sequences within the sample encode an identical CDR3. The chain joins TRBV6-5 to TRBJ1-4, with D possibly TRBD1 on 6 matching bases. Trimming pared 6 bases from V and 4 bases from J, leaving 6 bases between. CDR1 and CDR2 (germline): MNHEY, SVGAGI. The CDR3 spans 12 residues. This chain's CDR3 is CASRQGNEKLFF. Here the CDR3 DNA reads TGTGCCAGCAGACAGGGTAATGAAAAACTGTTTTTT.

Only a few counts were recorded for this clone. This chain links TRBV25-1 with TRBJ1-4; D not resolved. This CDR3 is 12 amino acids long. V was clipped by 4 bases and J by 8 bases, with 8 bases between them. Per the germline V gene, CDR1 is MGHDK and CDR2 is SYGVNS. The CDR3: CASSGNNEKLFF. CDR3 DNA: TGTGCCAGCAGTGGAAACAACGAAAAACTGTTTTTT.

The gene calls are TRBV5-1 and TRBJ2-7; D is possibly TRBD1 (5 bases). This CDR3 region has 11 residues. CDR1 and CDR2 from the germline V gene are SGHRS and YFSETQ. Trimming cost V 1 base and J 6 bases, with 5 bases left between them. Here the CDR3 reads CASSLQGEQYF. The CDR3 DNA sequence: TGCGCCAGCAGCTTGCAGGGCGAGCAGTACTTC.

The chain recombines TRBV12-5 with TRBJ1-1; 9 nucleotides align to TRBD1. Germline CDR1 LGHNT, CDR2 FRNRAP. The CDR3 extends over 13 amino acids. V was clipped by 7 bases and J by 6 bases; unmatched bases: 6. The CDR3 region has the DNA TGTGCTAGTGCCGGGACAGGGTTTTCTGAAGCTTTCTTT. Translated, it gives CASAGTGFSEAFF.

V and J are TRBV18 and TRBJ1-3; no clear D gene. Germline CDR1 is KGHSH and CDR2 is LQKENI. V was pared by 0 bases and J by 0 bases, with 9 bases between. The CDR3 has 16 amino acids. DNA of the CDR3: TGTGCCAGCTCACCACCAAGACTGCGCTCTGGAAACACCATATATTTT. This sequence encodes CASSPPRLRSGNTIYF.

This chain links TRBV19 with TRBJ1-1; 7 bases line up with TRBD1. CDR3 length: 15 residues. CDR1 and CDR2 from the germline V gene are LNHDA and SQIVND (reference sequence). V shed 6 bases and J 0 bases; nucleotides not matched to a gene: 7. The CDR3 sequence is CASSLSGTVNTEAFF. CDR3 coding DNA: TGTGCCAGTAGCCTATCAGGGACAGTGAACACTGAAGCTTTCTTT.

This chain's CDR3 is CASNRDRGLDTQYF. The CDR3 DNA is TGCGCCAGCAACCGGGACAGGGGGCTAGATACGCAGTATTTT. This chain joins TRBV5-1 and TRBJ2-3, with 12 positions matching TRBD1. This CDR3 has 14 residues. Germline V gene lookup returns CDR1 SGHRS and CDR2 YFSETQ. Losses at the gene ends were 6 bases for V and 5 bases for J; bases not matched to a gene: 4.

This chain links TRBV7-9 with TRBJ2-2; a possible D gene is TRBD2 (5 bases). This CDR3 contains 16 residues. Germline V CDR1 and CDR2: SEHNR, FQNEAQ (reference sequence). V was cut by 3 bases and J by 5 bases, with 16 bases left in between. CDR3 sequence reads: CASSFRLQSGTGELFF. CDR3 sequence (DNA): TGTGCCAGCAGCTTTAGGCTACAAAGCGGTACCGGGGAGCTGTTTTTT.

DNA for the CDR3: TGTGCCAGCAGTAGCGACAGGGGTTACGAGCAGTACTTC. Its translation is CASSSDRGYEQYF. The chain is built from TRBV7-2 and TRBJ2-7, with TRBD1 identical over 8 bases. Germline V gives CDR1 SGHTA, CDR2 FQGNSA. The V gene end was trimmed by 6 bases and the J gene end by 4 bases; junction bases not matched to a gene: 5. CDR3 length equals 13 residues.

Note on this clone: Mismatch with germline at one junction end may stem from a read error. V is TRBV14 and J is TRBJ2-1, with a possible D match to TRBD2 (6 bases). CDR1 is SGHDN and CDR2 is FVKESK in the germline V gene. The CDR3 spans 19 residues. CDR3 sequence: CVSSQARSGATSSYNEQFF. CDR3 bases: TGTGTCAGCAGCCAAGCCCGCTCGGGAGCGACGAGCTCCTACAATGAGCAGTTCTTC.

The V and J genes are TRBV5-5 and TRBJ1-4; D might be TRBD1 (5 bases). Germline V CDR1 and CDR2: SGHKS, YYEKEE (reference sequence). V was shortened by 3 bases and J by 8 bases, with 8 bases between the two germline ends. The length of the CDR3 is 12 residues. The CDR3 region has the DNA TGTGCCAGCAGCTGGGGCGCCGAAAAACTGTTTTTT. Translating it yields CASSWGAEKLFF. Drawing the rest from reference TRBV5-5 and TRBJ1-4, the complete variable domain is DAGVTQSPTHLIKTRGQQVTLRCSPISGHKSVSWYQQVLGQGPQFIFQYYEKEERGRGNFPDRFSARQFPNYSSELNVNALLLGDSALYLCASSWGAEKLFFGSGTQLSVL.

This clone was seen only a few times. The chain is built from TRBV4-1 and TRBJ2-3, with unresolved D. The CDR3 is made up of 14 amino acids. Germline CDR1 and CDR2: MGHRA and YSYEKL. V was clipped by 3 bases and J by 1 base, with 8 bases between them. In nucleotides, the CDR3 is TGCGCCAGCAGCCAGAGCCCCGGCACAGATACGCAGTATTTT. This sequence encodes CASSQSPGTDTQYF.

The CDR3 DNA reads TGTGCCAGCAGCGGAAGGGGAACAACTAATGAAAAACTGTTTTTT. It codes for CASSGRGTTNEKLFF. The genes are TRBV9 and TRBJ1-4, with D possibly matching TRBD1 (5 bases). The germline gives CDR1 SGDLS, CDR2 YYNGEE. The CDR3 extends over 15 amino acids. Deletions cut 3 bases from V and 0 bases from J, with 9 bases between. Supplemented by reference TRBV9 and TRBJ1-4, the full variable domain reads DSGVTQTPKHLITATGQRVTLRCSPRSGDLSVYWYQQSLDQGLQFLIQYYNGEERAKGNILERFSAQQFPDLHSELNLSSLELGDSALYFCASSGRGTTNEKLFFGSGTQLSVL.

This clone was seen a single time. The V call is TRBV25-1, the J call TRBJ2-6, with 7 bases fitting TRBD1. CDR1 MGHDK and CDR2 SYGVNS come from the germline V gene. The V and J ends lost 5 bases and 0 bases, in that order; junction bases with no gene match: 7. The CDR3 is 17 residues long. The chain's CDR3 is CASSLSGGHSGANVLTF. The CDR3 DNA reads TGTGCCAGCAGTCTCTCAGGGGGACACTCTGGGGCCAACGTCCTGACTTTC.

This clone was observed a single time. In DNA form, the CDR3 reads TGTGCCTGGAGGGGCGAAGCCTACGAGCAGTACTTC. Amino acids: CAWRGEAYEQYF. The genes are TRBV30 and TRBJ2-5, with no clear D. The DNA end is more similar to TRBJ2-7, so the J call may be wrong. CDR3 size: 12 residues. Germline V CDR1 and CDR2: GTSNPN, SVGIG (reference sequence).

This clone was detected a few times. The chain uses TRBV2 and TRBJ2-1; D gene unclear. Germline V gene sequence: CDR1 SNHLY, CDR2 FYNNEI. V was pared by 2 bases and J by 10 bases, with 12 bases between. The CDR3 contains 13 residues. The CDR3 region is CASSETSRIEQFF. For the CDR3, the DNA is TGTGCCAGCAGTGAAACGTCGAGAATCGAGCAGTTCTTC.

This chain links TRBV5-4 with TRBJ1-1; tentative D call: TRBD1 (5 bases). This CDR3 contains 15 residues. Deletions cut 3 bases from V and 0 bases from J, with 12 bases between. Germline CDR1 SGHNT, CDR2 YYREEE (reference sequence). The CDR3 here is CASSYLQDMNTEAFF. The DNA for the CDR3 is TGTGCCAGCAGCTACCTACAGGACATGAACACTGAAGCTTTCTTT.

The CDR3 DNA is TGTGCCACCTCACCTCAGGGTAATCAGCCCCAGCATTTT. It translates to CATSPQGNQPQHF. The V and J genes are TRBV15 and TRBJ1-5, with a possible D match to TRBD1 (5 bases). CDR1 is LNHNV and CDR2 is YYDKDF in the germline V gene (reference sequence). V lost 8 bases and J 4 bases, leaving 12 bases between the germline ends. CDR3 length equals 13 residues.

J is TRBJ2-3 and V is TRBV30, with 8 bases matching TRBD2. Trimming took 2 bases from V and 6 from J; bases not matched to a gene: 1. Germline CDR1 and CDR2: GTSNPN and SVGIG (reference sequence). CDR3 size: 12 residues. The CDR3 nucleotides are TGTGCCTGGAGTACGGGGGGGGATACGCAGTATTTT. This translates into CAWSTGGDTQYF. The whole variable domain, filled in from reference TRBV30 and TRBJ2-3, reads SQTIHQWPATLVQPVGSPLSLECTVEGTSNPNLYWYRQAAGRGLQLLFYSVGIGQISSEVPQNLSASRPQDRQFILSSKKLLLSDSGFYLCAWSTGGDTQYFGPGTRLTVL.

This clone has more than one count but fewer than ten. The chain joins TRBV28 to TRBJ1-2, with D possibly matching TRBD1 (6 bases). Per the germline V gene, CDR1 is MDHEN and CDR2 is SYDVKM. With 6 bases removed from V and 6 bases from J, the gap between germline ends came to 17 bases. The CDR3 has 14 amino acids. CDR3 region: CASRRGGAEDGYTF. The CDR3 coding sequence is TGTGCCAGCAGGCGAGGGGGGGCAGAGGATGGCTACACCTTC.